The sample holds a few counts of the clone carrying this TCR beta chain. The antigen is unknown. Every donor gave ten milliliters of peripheral blood. Total RNA extracted from each sample amounted to at least 6 micrograms. The CDR3 runs to 14 residues. Trimming pared 4 bases from V and 9 bases from J, leaving 16 bases between. From germline, CDR1 is SEHNR and CDR2 FQNEAQ (reference sequence). The sample originates from a study of blood T cells in healthy people across ages. Whole-study results and caveats: Naive T cell percentage and TCR beta diversity correlated strongly.

The second PCR ran roughly 6 to 12 cycles with a sample-barcoded 5' primer and J-beta primers. Tags on each cDNA molecule came from a template-switch adaptor with 12 random nucleotides. Via MiXCR, TCRdb re-called the 5' RACE reads, giving one row per CDR3 protein. The sample has some 710,000 distinct CDR3 sequences, over 20% seen once. The sequence was obtained from a man in his 70s in good health. The sample consisted of blood. The V call is TRBV7-9, the J call TRBJ2-1, with unresolved D. CDR3 amino acids: CASSSSTVHLEQFF. The CDR3 region has the DNA TGTGCCAGCAGCTCCTCCACGGTCCATCTTGAGCAGTTCTTC.